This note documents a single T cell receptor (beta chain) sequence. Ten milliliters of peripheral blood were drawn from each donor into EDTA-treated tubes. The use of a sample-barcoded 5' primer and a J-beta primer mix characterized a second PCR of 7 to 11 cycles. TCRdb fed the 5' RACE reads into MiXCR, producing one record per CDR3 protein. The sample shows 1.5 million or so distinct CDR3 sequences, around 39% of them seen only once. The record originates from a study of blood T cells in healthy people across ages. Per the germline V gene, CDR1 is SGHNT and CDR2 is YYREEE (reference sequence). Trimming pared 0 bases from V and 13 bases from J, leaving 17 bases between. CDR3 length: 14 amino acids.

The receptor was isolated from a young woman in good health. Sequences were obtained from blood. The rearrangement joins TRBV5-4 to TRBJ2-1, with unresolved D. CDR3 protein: CASSLAFQKETQFF. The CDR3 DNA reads TGTGCCAGCAGCTTGGCCTTTCAAAAAGAGACCCAGTTCTTC.